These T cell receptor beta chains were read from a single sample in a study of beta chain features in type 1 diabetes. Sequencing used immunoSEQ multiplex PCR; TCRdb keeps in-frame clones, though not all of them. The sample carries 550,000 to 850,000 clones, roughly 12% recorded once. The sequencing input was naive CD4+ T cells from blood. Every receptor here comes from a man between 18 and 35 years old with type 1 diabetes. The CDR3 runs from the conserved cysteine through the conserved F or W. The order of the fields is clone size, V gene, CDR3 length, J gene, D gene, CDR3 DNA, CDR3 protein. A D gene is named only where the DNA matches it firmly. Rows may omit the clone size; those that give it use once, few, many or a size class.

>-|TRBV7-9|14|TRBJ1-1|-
TGTGCCAGCAGCAGACCGGACCTGAACACTGAAGCTTTCTTT
CASSRPDLNTEAFF
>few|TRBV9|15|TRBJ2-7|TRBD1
TGTGCCAGCAGCGTAGGGACAGGTGCCTTCTACGAGCAGTACTTC
CASSVGTGAFYEQYF
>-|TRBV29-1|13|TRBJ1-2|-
TGCAGCGTTGAGGGGGTCCGGAACTATGGCTACACCTTC
CSVEGVRNYGYTF
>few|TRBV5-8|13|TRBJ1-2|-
TGTGCCAGCACCGAACAGGGAAACTATGGCTACACCTTC
CASTEQGNYGYTF
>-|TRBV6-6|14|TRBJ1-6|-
TGTGCCAGCAGTCCGGTGGGGACTAATTCACCCCTCCACTTT
CASSPVGTNSPLHF
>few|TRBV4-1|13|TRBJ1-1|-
TGCGCCAGCAGCCTAGGGGGGTCAGATGAAGCTTTCTTT
CASSLGGSDEAFF
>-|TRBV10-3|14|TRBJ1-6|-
TGTGCCATCCCCGGACAGCTTCATAATTCACCCCTCCACTTT
CAIPGQLHNSPLHF
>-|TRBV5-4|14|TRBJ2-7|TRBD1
TGTGCCAGCAGCCTGGCCGGGACAGCCTACGAGCAGTACTTC
CASSLAGTAYEQYF
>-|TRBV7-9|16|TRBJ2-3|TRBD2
TGTGCCAGCAGCCCATATAGCGGGGGTAGCACAGATACGCAGTATTTT
CASSPYSGGSTDTQYF
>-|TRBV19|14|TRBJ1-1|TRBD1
TGTGCCAGTAATAGGGACAGGATGAACACTGAAGCTTTCTTT
CASNRDRMNTEAFF
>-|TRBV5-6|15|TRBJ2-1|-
TGTGCCAGCAGCTTGGGTGCCACGGGGTACAATGAGCAGTTCTTC
CASSLGATGYNEQFF
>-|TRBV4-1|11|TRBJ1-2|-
TGCGCCAGCAGCCAAGCCGGTGGCTACACCTTC
CASSQAGGYTF
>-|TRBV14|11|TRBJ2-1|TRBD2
TGTGCCAGCAGAGGAGCGGGAGAGCAGTTCTTC
CASRGAGEQFF
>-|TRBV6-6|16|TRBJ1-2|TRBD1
TGTGCCAGCAGTCTCCCTCCAGGGGGCAGCAACTATGGCTACACCTTC
CASSLPPGGSNYGYTF
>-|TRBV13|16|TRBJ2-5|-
TGTGCCAGCAGCCTACAGGTTGCCTCCATCCAAGAGACCCAGTACTTC
CASSLQVASIQETQYF
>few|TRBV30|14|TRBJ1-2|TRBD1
TGTGCCTGGAGGGGGGACAGGGAAGGCTATGGCTACACCTTC
CAWRGDREGYGYTF
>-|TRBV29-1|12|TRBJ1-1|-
TGCAGCGCGGGGACGGGGAACACTGAAGCTTTCTTT
CSAGTGNTEAFF
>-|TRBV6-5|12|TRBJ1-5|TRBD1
TGTGCCAGCTGGACAGGGAATCAGCCCCAGCATTTT
CASWTGNQPQHF
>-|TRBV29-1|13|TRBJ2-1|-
TGCAGCGTTGATTCCAGTTTCGACAATGAGCAGTTCTTC
CSVDSSFDNEQFF
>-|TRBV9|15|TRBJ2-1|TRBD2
TGTGCCAGCAGCGTAGGTAGTAGCGGGGCCAATGAGCAGTTCTTC
CASSVGSSGANEQFF
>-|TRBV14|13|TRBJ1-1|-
TGTGCCAGCAGTTACCTCATGAACACTGAAGCTTTCTTT
CASSYLMNTEAFF
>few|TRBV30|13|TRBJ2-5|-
TGTGCCTGGAGTGTACAGGACACAGGGACCCAGTACTTC
CAWSVQDTGTQYF
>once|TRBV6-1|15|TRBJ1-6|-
TGTGCCAGCAGGAACCCTACAGGGATGAATTCACCCCTCCACTTT
CASRNPTGMNSPLHF
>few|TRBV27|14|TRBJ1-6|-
TGTGCCAGCAGTTCATGGGGGGGTAATTCACCCCTCCACTTT
CASSSWGGNSPLHF
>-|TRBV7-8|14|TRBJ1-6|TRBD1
TGTGCCAGCAGCTGGCGGACAGGGAGTTCACCCCTCCACTTT
CASSWRTGSSPLHF
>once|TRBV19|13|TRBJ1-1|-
TGTGCCAGTGAAAGCCTGGCGGGGACTGAAGCTTTCTTT
CASESLAGTEAFF
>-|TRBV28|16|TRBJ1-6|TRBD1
TGTGCCAGCAGTTCGGGACAGGGATCCTATAATTCACCCCTCCACTTT
CASSSGQGSYNSPLHF
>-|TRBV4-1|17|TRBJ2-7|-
TGCGCCAGCAGCCAAGGTTGGCGGGGCCTCTCCCCCTACGAGCAGTACTTC
CASSQGWRGLSPYEQYF
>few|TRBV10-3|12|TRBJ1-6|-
TGTGCCATCAGTGGTGGAAGCGAACCCCTCCACTTT
CAISGGSEPLHF
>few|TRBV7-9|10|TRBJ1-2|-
TGTGCCAGCAGCTTTGAAGGCTACACCTTC
CASSFEGYTF
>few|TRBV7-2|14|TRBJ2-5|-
TGTGCCAGCAGCTTATTCGGAGACGGGGAGACCCAGTACTTC
CASSLFGDGETQYF
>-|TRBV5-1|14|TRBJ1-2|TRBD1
TGCGCCAGCAGCCCCCGGACAGGAGATTATGGCTACACCTTC
CASSPRTGDYGYTF
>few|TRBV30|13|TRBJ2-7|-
TGTGCCTGGGGCCTGGGAAGCCCTTACGAGCAGTACTTC
CAWGLGSPYEQYF
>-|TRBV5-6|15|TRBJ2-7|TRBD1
TGTGCCAGCAGTCCCTTGGACAGGGACTCCTACGAGCAGTACTTC
CASSPLDRDSYEQYF
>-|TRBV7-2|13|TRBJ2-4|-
TGTGCCAGCAGCTTAGCCGCCAAAAACATTCAGTACTTC
CASSLAAKNIQYF
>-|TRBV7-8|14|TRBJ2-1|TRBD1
TGTGCCAGCAGCCGGATGGGACAGGGCAATGAGCAGTTCTTC
CASSRMGQGNEQFF
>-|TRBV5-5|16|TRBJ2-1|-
TGTGCCAGCAGCTTGGCCGGATTTAGCTCCTACAATGAGCAGTTCTTC
CASSLAGFSSYNEQFF
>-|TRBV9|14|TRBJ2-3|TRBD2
TGTGCCAGCACCCGGACTAGCGGTGCAGATACGCAGTATTTT
CASTRTSGADTQYF
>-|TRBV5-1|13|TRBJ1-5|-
TGCGCCAGCAGCTGGGACAGCAATCAGCCCCAGCATTTT
CASSWDSNQPQHF
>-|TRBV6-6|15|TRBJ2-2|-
TGTGCCAGCAGTTCCCCCGGGGGGAACACCGGGGAGCTGTTTTTT
CASSSPGGNTGELFF
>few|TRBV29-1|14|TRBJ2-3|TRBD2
TGCAGCGTTGATATGACGGGGGGGCCGGATACGCAGTATTTT
CSVDMTGGPDTQYF
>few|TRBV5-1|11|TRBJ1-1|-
TGCGCCAGCAGCTTGGCAGGGACAGCTTTCTTT
CASSLAGTAFF